This T cell receptor beta chain is from a study of shared clonotypes between healthy human individuals. Study-level findings and limits: Estimated richness was generally greater in naive than memory subsets. A few donors had around 5% of their naive CD4 clonotypes in common. Donor clonotype sharing was expected to depend on sequencing depth. Non-shared clonotypes had lower generation probabilities than those shared by all four donors.

Only in-frame clones appear in the TCRdb table, and some are missing; sequencing was by immunoSEQ multiplex PCR. There are under 300,000 clones in the sample; 65% occur only once, and 11% lies in the top ten. Germline values: CDR1 SQVTM, CDR2 ANQGSEA. This CDR3 spans 12 amino acids. The ends were cut back, 3 bases at V and 6 bases at J, with 11 bases in the middle. With regard to this clone: The antigen remains undetermined.

This TCR came from a man aged 25-45 years in good health. V and J are TRBV29-1 and TRBJ1-2; a weak D match, TRBD1 (6 bases). The sample was memory CD4+ T cells sorted from blood. The sample's subset: CD45RA-negative fraction. This CDR3 reads CSVEGAGHGYTF. CDR3 DNA: TGCAGCGTTGAGGGGGCAGGGCATGGCTACACCTTC.